This entry lists 30 T cell receptor beta chains sequenced from one sample in a study of T cell responses to AZD1222 COVID-19 vaccine. The repertoire was sequenced with immunoSEQ multiplex PCR; TCRdb's copy has only in-frame clones and lacks some. This sample carries 100,000 to 140,000 clones, 85% to 95% of them seen once, and the ten largest clones take 5.5% to 7%. The sample here was peripheral blood, taken 28 days after the second AZD1222 dose. All receptors come from an adult who received the AZD1222 COVID-19 vaccine.

A remark on this clone: This CDR3 is also generated by other DNA sequences in the sample. The V gene is TRBV11-3, the J gene TRBJ1-1; D not certain. Trimming took off 1 base at V and 2 bases at J, with 5 bases between the two ends. This CDR3 is 13 amino acids long. Per germline, CDR1 SGHNT and CDR2 YENEEA. CDR3 nucleotide sequence: TGTGCCAGCAGCTTAGGGGAAAACACTGAAGCTTTCTTT. Its translation is CASSLGENTEAFF.

V usage is TRBV18 and J usage is TRBJ1-5, with a tentative D call TRBD1 (6 bases). This CDR3 has 15 amino acids. CDR1 and CDR2 (germline): KGHSH, LQKENI. V was pared by 6 bases and J by 3 bases, with 15 bases between. The CDR3 protein is CASSRITGLNQPQHF. Here the CDR3 DNA reads TGTGCCAGCTCTCGAATTACAGGGCTCAATCAGCCCCAGCATTTT.

V and J are TRBV19 and TRBJ1-1, with D maybe TRBD1 (5 bases). Trimming removed 5 bases at V and 0 bases at J, with 7 bases between. Germline CDR1 LNHDA, CDR2 SQIVND (reference sequence). This CDR3 has 13 residues. CDR3 loop: CASSSQVNTEAFF. The CDR3 coding sequence is TGTGCCAGTAGTTCACAGGTGAACACTGAAGCTTTCTTT.

The table lists this clone with a few counts. The chain has TRBV2 and TRBJ1-5; D remains ambiguous. CDR1 SNHLY and CDR2 FYNNEI come from the germline V gene. With 3 bases removed from V and 2 bases from J, the gap between germline ends came to 8 bases. This CDR3 region has 14 residues. This chain's CDR3 is CASSDALGNQPQHF. CDR3 DNA: TGTGCCAGCAGTGACGCGCTGGGCAATCAGCCCCAGCATTTT.

The genes are TRBV27 and TRBJ2-7, with D possibly being TRBD1 (5 bases). V lost 0 bases and J lost 6, with 15 bases in between. This CDR3 is 15 amino acids long. CDR1 and CDR2 from the germline V gene are MNHEY and SMNVEV (reference sequence). CDR3: CASSLSLGDTGEQYF. CDR3 nucleotides: TGTGCCAGCAGTTTATCCCTCGGAGACACAGGCGAGCAGTACTTC.

The CDR3 loop reads CASSFNRYEQYF. The CDR3 nucleotides read TGTGCCAGCAGCTTCAACAGATACGAGCAGTACTTC. The chain has TRBV5-8 and TRBJ2-7; D remains ambiguous. CDR3 length: 12 amino acids. Germline CDR1 reads SGHTS; CDR2 reads YDEGEE. V shed 2 bases and J shed 4 bases, with 7 bases lying between them.

The genes are TRBV4-1 and TRBJ1-5; no definite D call. The CDR3 consists of 13 residues. The V end was cut by 3 bases, the J end by 7 bases, with 10 bases between. The germline CDR1 and CDR2 sequences are MGHRA and YSYEKL. The CDR3 DNA sequence: TGCGCCAGCAGCCAGATTCTAGGCCAGCCCCAGCATTTT. As protein: CASSQILGQPQHF.

This chain uses TRBV5-1 with TRBJ1-1; no definite D call. The CDR3 totals 14 residues. The germline V gene has CDR1 SGHRS and CDR2 YFSETQ. Trimming took off 4 bases at V and 1 base at J, with 11 bases between the two ends. In nucleotides, the CDR3 is TGCGCCAGCAGCCTCGAAGGTTCGAACACTGAAGCTTTCTTT. Translated: CASSLEGSNTEAFF.

V and J are TRBV6-5 and TRBJ2-5, with 7 bases matching TRBD2. The germline CDR1 and CDR2 sequences are MNHEY and SVGAGI. This CDR3 is 14 amino acids long. V trimming: 0 bases; J trimming: 5 bases; junction bases outside the gene matches: 3. This CDR3 is CASSYSAGRETQYF. CDR3 coding DNA: TGTGCCAGCAGTTACTCGGCCGGGAGGGAGACCCAGTACTTC.

The rearrangement links TRBV5-6 to TRBJ2-1; 10 bases are a match to TRBD1. V gave up 6 bases and J gave up 6 bases; unmatched junction bases: 9. CDR1 SGHDT and CDR2 YYEEEE come from the germline V gene. The CDR3 spans 15 residues. The DNA for the CDR3 is TGTGCCAGCAACCAACCGGGACAGGGGATCAATGAGCAGTTCTTC. Translation gives CASNQPGQGINEQFF.

V and J are TRBV15 and TRBJ2-2, with D perhaps matching TRBD2 (6 bases). The ends were cut back, 0 bases at V and 7 bases at J, with 9 bases in the middle. This CDR3 comprises 14 residues. Germline V gene data show CDR1 as LNHNV and CDR2 as YYDKDF (reference sequence). CDR3: CATSRDRGGGELFF. CDR3 DNA sequence: TGTGCCACCAGCAGAGATAGGGGAGGCGGGGAGCTGTTTTTT.

This chain links TRBV5-1 with TRBJ2-1, with D tentatively TRBD1 (7 bases). Germline loops: CDR1 SGHRS, CDR2 YFSETQ. Trimming stripped 0 bases from V and 4 bases from J, with 14 bases between. This CDR3 contains 16 residues. CDR3 residues: CASSLGHAGGYNEQFF. The DNA of the CDR3 is TGCGCCAGCAGCTTGGGACACGCAGGGGGGTACAATGAGCAGTTCTTC. The full variable domain, in which reference TRBV5-1 and TRBJ2-1 provide the parts outside the CDR3, is KAGVTQTPRYLIKTRGQQVTLSCSPISGHRSVSWYQQTPGQGLQFLFEYFSETQRNKGNFPGRFSGRQFSNSRSEMNVSTLELGDSALYLCASSLGHAGGYNEQFFGPGTRLTVL.

The chain has TRBV10-3 and TRBJ1-5; a weak D match, TRBD1 (5 bases). The CDR3 runs to 15 residues. The V end was cut by 0 bases, the J end by 7 bases, with 13 bases between. Germline CDR1 reads ENHRY; CDR2 reads SYGVKD. The CDR3 protein is CAISESGTGRQPQHF. The CDR3 region has the DNA TGTGCCATCAGTGAGTCAGGGACTGGTCGGCAGCCCCAGCATTTT.

This clone was seen once. One end of the junction is discordant with germline, which a read error may explain. The chain joins TRBV7-2 to TRBJ1-5; D unclear. The CDR3 is 13 amino acids. CDR1 is SGHTA and CDR2 is FQGNSA in the germline V gene. CDR3 loop: CASSFDGDQTQHF. In DNA form, the CDR3 reads TGTGCCAGCAGCTTCGACGGCGATCAGACCCAGCATTTT.

The V gene is TRBV7-9, the J gene TRBJ1-1; possibly TRBD1 for D (5 bases). Trimming cost V 1 base and J 3 bases, with 9 bases left between them. The CDR3 runs 14 residues. The germline V gene has CDR1 SEHNR and CDR2 FQNEAQ (reference sequence). The CDR3 DNA is TGTGCCAGCAGCTTAGGTCAGGGACACACTGAAGCTTTCTTT. The encoded protein is CASSLGQGHTEAFF.

This chain links TRBV3-1 (or the pseudogene TRBV3-2) with TRBJ2-2; 9 nucleotides agree with TRBD2. The germline V gene has CDR1 LGHDT and CDR2 YNNKEL (reference sequence). The length of the CDR3 is 17 residues. With V trimmed by 3 bases and J by 1 base, 6 bases remained unmatched. The CDR3 loop is CASSQKTSGRNTGELFF. The DNA for the CDR3 is TGTGCCAGCAGCCAGAAGACTAGCGGCAGGAACACCGGGGAGCTGTTTTTT.

This chain connects TRBV6-5 to TRBJ2-2, with D uncertain. Trimming took 11 bases from V and 4 from J, leaving 11 bases between them. Germline-derived CDR1 and CDR2 are MNHEY and SVGAGI. This CDR3 has 12 amino acids. CDR3 nucleotides: TGTGCCGCGGTACACACCACCGGGGAGCTGTTTTTT. Amino acids: CAAVHTTGELFF.

V gene TRBV5-1 combines with J gene TRBJ2-3; 7 bases match TRBD2. CDR1 is SGHRS, CDR2 YFSETQ, per germline. V dropped 0 bases and J dropped 2; count of bases not matched to a gene: 3. The CDR3 consists of 15 residues. CDR3: CASSLVGGTTDTQYF. CDR3 sequence (DNA): TGCGCCAGCAGCTTGGTGGGGGGGACCACAGATACGCAGTATTTT.

The chain has TRBV14 and TRBJ2-3; possibly TRBD1 for D (5 bases). V was trimmed by 2 bases and J by 11 bases, leaving 8 bases between them. In germline, CDR1 is SGHDN, CDR2 FVKESK. The CDR3 has 11 residues. CDR3 in DNA: TGTGCCAGCAGCCAAACAGGCGGGCAGTATTTT. It encodes CASSQTGGQYF.

The V and J genes are TRBV30 and TRBJ1-2, with D unclear. The germline gives CDR1 GTSNPN, CDR2 SVGIG (reference sequence). Trimming shortened V by 0 bases and J by 6 bases, and 11 bases separated the two germline ends. The CDR3 has 13 amino acids. The CDR3 DNA is TGTGCCTGGAGTGTCAGACATACCGATGGCTACACCTTC. Amino acid sequence: CAWSVRHTDGYTF.

The chain carries TRBV19 and TRBJ2-7, with a weak D call TRBD1 (5 bases). CDR1 is LNHDA and CDR2 is SQIVND in the germline V gene (reference sequence). V lost 5 bases and J lost 5, with 22 bases in between. The length of the CDR3 is 16 residues. The CDR3: CASSLKKTAQRDEQYF. Here the CDR3 DNA reads TGTGCCAGTAGTCTAAAGAAGACAGCCCAAAGGGACGAGCAGTACTTC.

V usage is TRBV11-2 and J usage is TRBJ1-1, with unresolved D. Trimming shortened V by 5 bases and J by 1 base, and 14 bases separated the two germline ends. The length of the CDR3 is 15 residues. CDR1 is SGHAT, CDR2 FQNNGV, per germline. The CDR3: CASSLPPYKNTEAFF. DNA for the CDR3: TGTGCCAGCAGCCTCCCCCCATATAAGAACACTGAAGCTTTCTTT. Complete variable domain (other parts from reference TRBV11-2 and TRBJ1-1): EAGVAQSPRYKIIEKRQSVAFWCNPISGHATLYWYQQILGQGPKLLIQFQNNGVVDDSQLPKDRFSAERLKGVDSTLKIQPAKLEDSAVYLCASSLPPYKNTEAFFGQGTRLTVV.

The chain uses TRBV3-1 (or the pseudogene TRBV3-2) and TRBJ1-6, with 10 bases fitting TRBD1. The junction had 8 bases not matched to a gene; V was cut back by 4 bases and J by 5 bases. CDR1 LGHDT and CDR2 YNNKEL come from the germline V gene (reference sequence). The CDR3 has 17 residues. The CDR3 loop reads CASSLRDRGLNNSPLHF. In DNA, the CDR3 is TGTGCCAGCAGCCTCCGGGACAGGGGTCTCAATAATTCACCCCTCCACTTT.

V is TRBV5-1 and J is TRBJ1-4; TRBD1 is a possible D gene (5 bases). V dropped 0 bases and J dropped 8 bases, with 14 bases sitting between them. This CDR3 is built from 15 residues. Per the germline V gene, CDR1 is SGHRS and CDR2 is YFSETQ. CDR3 coding DNA: TGCGCCAGCAGCTTGGAAGGCAGTTGGGGGGAAAAACTGTTTTTT. This sequence encodes CASSLEGSWGEKLFF. Based on the CDR3 plus reference TRBV5-1 and TRBJ1-4, the full variable domain is KAGVTQTPRYLIKTRGQQVTLSCSPISGHRSVSWYQQTPGQGLQFLFEYFSETQRNKGNFPGRFSGRQFSNSRSEMNVSTLELGDSALYLCASSLEGSWGEKLFFGSGTQLSVL.

The count of this clone is one. The V and J genes are TRBV27 and TRBJ2-1; 8 bases fit TRBD1. This CDR3 region has 14 residues. With 8 bases clipped from V and 1 base from J, the junction kept 4 bases outside the gene matches. Germline V lookup: CDR1 MNHEY, CDR2 SMNVEV (reference sequence). CDR3 region: CASGQGPSYNEQFF. In DNA form, the CDR3 reads TGTGCCAGCGGACAGGGCCCTTCCTACAATGAGCAGTTCTTC.

The chain links TRBV4-3 to TRBJ2-3; D is ambiguous. CDR3 length: 17 amino acids. The germline CDR1 and CDR2 sequences are LGHNA and YSLEER. Trimming stripped 4 bases from V and 1 base from J, with 18 bases between. The CDR3 sequence: CASSLRSSIPGTDTQYF. The CDR3 DNA is TGCGCCAGCAGCCTCCGGAGTAGCATTCCCGGCACAGATACGCAGTATTTT.

The rearrangement joins TRBV18 to TRBJ2-3; TRBD1 aligns across 7 bases. This CDR3 has 16 amino acids. V gave up 3 bases and J gave up 2 bases; unmatched junction bases: 8. Germline CDR1 is KGHSH and CDR2 is LQKENI. CDR3 amino acids: CASSPSGTVITDTQYF. The CDR3 coding sequence is TGTGCCAGCTCACCTTCCGGGACAGTAATCACAGATACGCAGTATTTT.

The chain has TRBV2 and TRBJ2-3, with D perhaps being TRBD1 or TRBD2 (7 bases each). Germline V gene data show CDR1 as SNHLY and CDR2 as FYNNEI. Trimming took off 6 bases at V and 1 base at J, with 26 bases between the two ends. The CDR3 is made up of 19 amino acids. The CDR3 spells CASSPKGAGAPQGTDTQYF. Here the CDR3 DNA reads TGTGCCAGCAGCCCTAAGGGGGCGGGGGCCCCCCAGGGCACAGATACGCAGTATTTT. The full variable domain, in which reference TRBV2 and TRBJ2-3 provide the parts outside the CDR3, is EPEVTQTPSHQVTQMGQEVILRCVPISNHLYFYWYRQILGQKVEFLVSFYNNEISEKSEIFDDQFSVERPDGSNFTLKIRSTKLEDSAMYFCASSPKGAGAPQGTDTQYFGPGTRLTVL.

With regard to this clone: Other DNA sequences from this sample encode an identical CDR3 as well. The V and J genes are TRBV28 and TRBJ1-2, with D uncertain. CDR3 size: 11 residues. The V gene's germline CDR1 is MDHEN and CDR2 SYDVKM. V was trimmed by 5 bases and J by 2 bases, leaving 3 bases between them. The DNA of the CDR3 is TGTGCCAGCAGTCTGAACTATGGCTACACCTTC. Its protein product is CASSLNYGYTF.

The chain is built from TRBV5-1 and TRBJ1-2; D unclear. Trimming shortened V by 0 bases and J by 12 bases, and 15 bases separated the two germline ends. CDR1 is SGHRS, CDR2 YFSETQ, per germline. CDR3 length: 13 amino acids. The CDR3 sequence is CASSLVDVGFHTF. The DNA for the CDR3 is TGCGCCAGCAGCTTGGTGGACGTAGGTTTTCACACCTTC.